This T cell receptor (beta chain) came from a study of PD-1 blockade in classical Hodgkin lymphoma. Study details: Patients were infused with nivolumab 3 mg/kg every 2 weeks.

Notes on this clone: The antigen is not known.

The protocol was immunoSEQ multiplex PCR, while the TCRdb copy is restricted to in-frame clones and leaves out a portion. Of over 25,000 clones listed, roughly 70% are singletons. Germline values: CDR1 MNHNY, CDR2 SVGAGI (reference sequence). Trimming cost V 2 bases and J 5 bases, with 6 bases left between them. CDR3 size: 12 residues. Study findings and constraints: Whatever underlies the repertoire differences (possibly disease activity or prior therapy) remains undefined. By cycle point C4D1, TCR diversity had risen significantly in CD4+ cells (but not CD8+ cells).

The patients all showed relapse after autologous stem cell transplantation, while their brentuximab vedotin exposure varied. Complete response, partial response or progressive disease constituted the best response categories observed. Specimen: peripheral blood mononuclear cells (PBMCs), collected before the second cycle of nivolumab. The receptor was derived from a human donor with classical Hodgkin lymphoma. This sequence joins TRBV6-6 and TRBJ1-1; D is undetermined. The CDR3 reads CASSYEETEAFF. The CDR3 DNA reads TGTGCCAGCAGTTACGAAGAGACTGAAGCTTTCTTT.